These 21 T cell receptor beta chains originate from one sample sequenced in a study of shared clonotypes between healthy human individuals. Using immunoSEQ multiplex PCR, the repertoire was profiled, and TCRdb retains in-frame clones only, with some absent. Of roughly 500,000 clones listed, roughly 80% are singletons. The sample was PBMCs. These receptors were collected from a woman between 40 and 55 years old in good health. Some clones in this sample may be carry-over from other donors' samples.

The chain carries TRBV11-2 and TRBJ2-5; 14 nucleotides line up with TRBD2. The CDR3 loop spans 16 amino acids. With 4 bases clipped from V and 5 bases from J, the junction kept 6 bases outside the gene matches. Germline V lookup: CDR1 SGHAT, CDR2 FQNNGV. CDR3: CASSSGLAGAYETQYF. As DNA, the CDR3 is TGTGCCAGCAGCTCGGGACTAGCGGGAGCTTATGAGACCCAGTACTTC.

In this sample, this clone turned up a few times. The sample contains more than one DNA sequence encoding this CDR3. V is TRBV19 and J is TRBJ2-1; D is ambiguous. CDR3 length: 12 amino acids. Germline V gene lookup returns CDR1 LNHDA and CDR2 SQIVND (reference sequence). V was pared by 4 bases and J by 4 bases, with 5 bases between. CDR3 nucleotides: TGTGCCAGTAGTACACAGTACAATGAGCAGTTCTTC. Translated, it gives CASSTQYNEQFF.

The sample holds many counts of this clone. Other DNA sequences of this sample code for an identical CDR3. The gene calls are TRBV7-9 and TRBJ2-2; 12 nucleotides align to TRBD2. The germline CDR1 and CDR2 sequences are SEHNR and FQNEAQ (reference sequence). V trimming: 5 bases; J trimming: 2 bases; junction bases outside the gene matches: 3. This CDR3 has 16 amino acids. DNA of the CDR3: TGTGCCAGCAGCCCCGGACTAGCGGGAAACACCGGGGAGCTGTTTTTT. Amino acid sequence: CASSPGLAGNTGELFF.

The rearrangement links TRBV6-5 to TRBJ2-7; no firm D call. The germline V and J ends were trimmed by 7 bases and 4 bases, with 8 bases remaining between them. CDR3 length equals 11 residues. From germline, CDR1 is MNHEY and CDR2 SVGAGI. The CDR3 is CASNGRYEQYF. The CDR3, as DNA: TGTGCCAGCAACGGCCGATACGAGCAGTACTTC.

CDR3 bases: TGTGCCAGCAGCCTTTCCGACAGATCTAATGAAAAACTGTTTTTT. As protein: CASSLSDRSNEKLFF. The chain couples TRBV4-2 to TRBJ1-4; tentative D call: TRBD1 (5 bases). Germline values: CDR1 LGHNA, CDR2 YNFKEQ. V lost 4 bases and J 3 bases, leaving 12 bases between the germline ends. This CDR3 has 15 residues.

The gene calls are TRBV7-3 and TRBJ2-1; TRBD2 matches at 12 bases. Germline CDR1 is SGHTA and CDR2 is FQGTGA. The V and J ends lost 2 bases and 4 bases, in that order; junction bases with no gene match: 3. This CDR3 has 16 amino acids. The DNA for the CDR3 is TGTGCCAGCAGCTTAGGGACTAGCGGGTTTTACAATGAGCAGTTCTTC. This sequence encodes CASSLGTSGFYNEQFF.

This clone was found many times. The chain has TRBV5-1 and TRBJ2-1; 10 bases are a match to TRBD2. The CDR3 is 17 amino acids. Trimming took 2 bases from V and 0 from J; bases not matched to a gene: 5. CDR1 and CDR2 (germline): SGHRS, YFSETQ. The CDR3: CASSFEASGSSYNEQFF. CDR3 sequence (DNA): TGCGCCAGCAGCTTTGAGGCTAGCGGGAGCTCCTACAATGAGCAGTTCTTC.

The chain recombines TRBV11-2 with TRBJ2-2; the match to TRBD2 covers 12 bases. The ends lost 5 bases at V and 5 bases at J; junction bases unmatched: 3. The CDR3 is 15 amino acids. The germline V gene encodes CDR1 SGHAT and CDR2 FQNNGV. The CDR3 DNA is TGTGCCAGCAGCGCCGGGACTAGCGGGACCGGGGAGCTGTTTTTT. As protein: CASSAGTSGTGELFF.

The chain employs TRBV4-1 and TRBJ2-1; 7 bases fit TRBD2. The CDR3 totals 13 residues. In germline, CDR1 is MGHRA, CDR2 YSYEKL. V shed 8 bases and J 4 bases; nucleotides not matched to a gene: 5. CDR3 DNA sequence: TGCGCCAGCGGCGGGAGTTCGTACAATGAGCAGTTCTTC. It specifies CASGGSSYNEQFF.

This clone has only a few counts. The rearrangement links TRBV2 to TRBJ2-7; D may correspond to TRBD1 or TRBD2 (5 bases each). Germline loops: CDR1 SNHLY, CDR2 FYNNEI. V lost 4 bases to trimming and J lost 9 bases, with 10 bases between them. The CDR3 covers 11 residues. Here the CDR3 DNA reads TGTGCCAGCAGTGGAAGGGACCTGCAGTACTTC. Amino acid sequence: CASSGRDLQYF.

This chain joins TRBV7-2 and TRBJ1-1; TRBD1 matches 12 bases. The CDR3 length is 13 residues. Germline CDR1 SGHTA, CDR2 FQGNSA. The V and J ends lost 5 bases and 10 bases, in that order; junction bases with no gene match: 5. The CDR3 spells CASSPGQGAGAFF. The DNA of the CDR3 is TGTGCCAGCAGCCCGGGACAGGGGGCTGGAGCTTTCTTT.

In this sample, this clone turned up once. A far bigger clonotype differs at one base, so this is likely a read error. In the same sample, other DNA sequences code for this CDR3. The chain carries TRBV7-7 and TRBJ2-5; maybe TRBD1 (6 bases). V was trimmed by 5 bases and J by 3 bases, leaving 19 bases between them. CDR3 length equals 16 residues. Germline loops: CDR1 SSHAT, CDR2 FNYEAQ (reference sequence). CDR3 protein: CASSHNLGGQEETQYF. The CDR3 nucleotides are TGTGCCAGCAGCCATAACTTAGGGGGACAAGAAGAGACCCAGTACTTC.

The chain combines TRBV28 with TRBJ2-7; 7 positions agree with TRBD1. Trimming cost V 5 bases and J 2 bases; bases outside gene matches: 3. The CDR3 spans 13 residues. CDR1 and CDR2 from the germline V gene are MDHEN and SYDVKM. CDR3 sequence: CASSTTGTYEQYF. CDR3 in DNA: TGTGCCAGCAGTACGACAGGGACCTACGAGCAGTACTTC.

This clone is a singleton in its sample. V is TRBV28 and J is TRBJ1-5; 8 bases align to TRBD1. The V gene end was trimmed by 7 bases and the J gene end by 5 bases; junction bases not matched to a gene: 13. Germline loops: CDR1 MDHEN, CDR2 SYDVKM. The CDR3 extends over 16 amino acids. The CDR3 protein is CASIKMLTGVDQPQHF. CDR3 DNA: TGTGCCAGCATCAAAATGCTGACAGGGGTTGATCAGCCCCAGCATTTT.

This clone came up once. The J gene is TRBJ2-5, the V gene TRBV15; TRBD2 matches 8 bases. Trimming took 0 bases from V and 7 from J; bases not matched to a gene: 22. CDR1 is LNHNV and CDR2 is YYDKDF in the germline V gene (reference sequence). The CDR3 totals 20 residues. CDR3 region: CATSRDRTQLLAGGRGTQYF. The CDR3 DNA is TGTGCCACCAGCAGAGATCGGACGCAGCTACTGGCGGGAGGAAGGGGGACCCAGTACTTC.

The chain links TRBV27 to TRBJ1-1; a possible D gene is TRBD1 (6 bases). CDR3 size: 17 residues. Germline V CDR1 and CDR2: MNHEY, SMNVEV (reference sequence). V was pared by 4 bases and J by 5 bases, with 23 bases between. The CDR3 loop is CASSSVGRGGSGTEAFF. DNA for the CDR3: TGTGCCAGCAGTTCAGTAGGAAGGGGGGGGTCGGGGACTGAAGCTTTCTTT.

This clone was seen only a few times. The rearrangement links TRBV6-4 to TRBJ2-2, with TRBD1 matching over 11 bases. Looked up from germline, CDR1 is MRHNA and CDR2 is SNTAGT. This CDR3 has 16 amino acids. Trimming at V came to 2 bases and at J to 6 bases, leaving 5 bases not matched to a gene. The CDR3 region is CASSDGPGQGAGELFF. In DNA, the CDR3 is TGTGCCAGCAGTGACGGGCCGGGACAGGGGGCCGGGGAGCTGTTTTTT.

J is TRBJ2-5 and V is TRBV28; the D gene could be TRBD1 or TRBD2 (5 bases each). Germline lookup yields CDR1 MDHEN and CDR2 SYDVKM. Between the trimmed V and J ends, which lost 6 bases and 1 base, there was a span of 15 bases. CDR3 size: 15 residues. The DNA of the CDR3 is TGTGCCAGCAGCGCTACCGGGGCTCCCCAAGAGACCCAGTACTTC. Translated: CASSATGAPQETQYF.

This clone came up a few times. The same CDR3 can be traced to other DNA sequences in this sample. V usage is TRBV27 and J usage is TRBJ1-1, with 7 bases identical to TRBD1. The CDR3 length is 14 residues. V was clipped by 0 bases and J by 2 bases; unmatched bases: 0. Germline V lookup: CDR1 MNHEY, CDR2 SMNVEV (reference sequence). The CDR3 is CASSLSGGNTEAFF. CDR3 bases: TGTGCCAGCAGTTTATCAGGGGGCAACACTGAAGCTTTCTTT.

As for this clone: A much larger clone lies one base from this, so it may be a read error. The CDR3 coding sequence is TGTGCCAGCAACCCCCGGACAGGGGGCTGGGGAGATACGAAGTATTTT. Translating gives CASNPRTGGWGDTKYF. The rearrangement uses TRBV2 and TRBJ2-3, with 11 positions matching TRBD1. The CDR3 covers 16 residues. Germline V gene lookup returns CDR1 SNHLY and CDR2 FYNNEI. Full variable domain (missing parts from reference TRBV2 and TRBJ2-3): EPEVTQTPSHQVTQMGQEVILRCVPISNHLYFYWYRQILGQKVEFLVSFYNNEISEKSEIFDDQFSVERPDGSNFTLKIRSTKLEDSAMYFCASNPRTGGWGDTKYFGPGTRLTVL.

This clone was recorded many times. The chain has TRBV5-1 and TRBJ2-7; TRBD2 agrees at 8 bases. CDR3 length: 16 amino acids. The V segment lost 5 bases and the J segment 0 bases; nucleotides outside the gene matches: 10. The germline gives CDR1 SGHRS, CDR2 YFSETQ. The CDR3 region has the DNA TGCGCCAGCAGTCGGGGGCTAGCGGGTTACTCCTACGAGCAGTACTTC. It yields the protein CASSRGLAGYSYEQYF.